These 25 T cell receptor beta chains were sequenced from one sample in a study of blood T cell repertoires in COVID-19. TCRdb's table, derived via immunoSEQ multiplex PCR, lists solely in-frame clones and lacks some. This table has some 76,000 clones, approximately 80% appearing once. The sequenced material came from peripheral blood. The receptors here all came from a woman aged 55-69 years with acute or convalescent COVID-19.

A single count supports this clone. This sequence joins TRBV13 and TRBJ2-2, with D perhaps TRBD2 (5 bases). This CDR3 contains 15 residues. Germline values: CDR1 PRHDT, CDR2 FYEKMQ (reference sequence). V gave up 5 bases and J gave up 7 bases, with 17 bases separating them. CDR3 residues: CASSLDRLRGGELFF. The CDR3 DNA reads TGTGCCAGCAGCCTCGACCGGCTCCGGGGCGGGGAGCTGTTTTTT.

The rearrangement uses TRBV2 and TRBJ1-4; D gene ambiguous. This CDR3 has 14 amino acids. The ends were cut back, 7 bases at V and 1 base at J, with 10 bases in the middle. Germline V CDR1 and CDR2: SNHLY, FYNNEI. Here the CDR3 reads CASKAGRTNEKLFF. CDR3 bases: TGTGCCAGCAAGGCAGGTAGAACTAATGAAAAACTGTTTTTT.

This clone was recorded a few times. The chain couples TRBV4-3 to TRBJ2-1; 10 nucleotides align to TRBD1. Germline CDR1 and CDR2: LGHNA and YSLEER. J gave up 7 bases and V 0 bases, and 9 bases lay outside the gene matches. This CDR3 has 17 residues. The CDR3 nucleotides read TGCGCCAGCAGCCAAGATCCGGAGACAGGGGGCTGGAATGAGCAGTTCTTC. As protein: CASSQDPETGGWNEQFF.

This chain uses TRBV18 with TRBJ2-2; TRBD1 agrees at 8 bases. Germline loops: CDR1 KGHSH, CDR2 LQKENI. This CDR3 region has 15 residues. Trimming at V came to 3 bases and at J to 5 bases, leaving 5 bases not matched to a gene. The CDR3 nucleotides read TGTGCCAGCTCACCGCTGACAGGGGAAACCGGGGAGCTGTTTTTT. This sequence encodes CASSPLTGETGELFF.

The CDR3: CASRAQGMGTEAFF. Here the CDR3 DNA reads TGTGCCAGCAGAGCACAGGGTATGGGCACTGAAGCTTTCTTT. This sequence joins TRBV6-5 and TRBJ1-1; maybe TRBD1 (6 bases). Trimming removed 6 bases at V and 4 bases at J, with 15 bases between. CDR3 length equals 14 residues. Germline V gene sequence: CDR1 MNHEY, CDR2 SVGAGI.

This clone has just one count. The chain is built from TRBV6-2 or TRBV6-3 and TRBJ1-6, with a weak D call TRBD1 (5 bases). The V gene lost 5 bases and the J gene lost 6 bases, with 8 bases spanning the gap. The germline V gene has CDR1 MNHEY and CDR2 SVGEGT. The CDR3 covers 13 residues. The CDR3 DNA reads as TGTGCCAGCAGTCAAGGGGTTAATTCACCCCTCCACTTT. It is translated as CASSQGVNSPLHF.

The J gene is TRBJ2-5, the V gene TRBV5-1, with D possibly being TRBD1 (6 bases). Germline V gene lookup returns CDR1 SGHRS and CDR2 YFSETQ. V dropped 2 bases and J dropped 2 bases, with 10 bases sitting between them. CDR3 length: 14 residues. CDR3 amino acids: CASSLDRWQETQYF. For the CDR3, the DNA is TGCGCCAGCAGCTTAGACAGGTGGCAAGAGACCCAGTACTTC.

V and J are TRBV6-5 and TRBJ1-2; no clear D gene. The CDR3 contains 14 residues. The germline CDR1 and CDR2 sequences are MNHEY and SVGAGI. The V end was cut by 7 bases, the J end by 4 bases, with 16 bases between. The DNA of the CDR3 is TGTGCCAGCACCACCTCGAGTGCTTTCTATGGCTACACCTTC. Its translation is CASTTSSAFYGYTF.

The chain employs TRBV29-1 and TRBJ2-5, with D perhaps matching TRBD2 (5 bases). The length of the CDR3 is 12 residues. Trimming took off 6 bases at V and 7 bases at J, with 15 bases between the two ends. CDR1 and CDR2 from the germline V gene are SQVTM and ANQGSEA. The CDR3 protein is CSVNDYEGTQYF. DNA for the CDR3: TGCAGCGTCAACGACTATGAAGGGACCCAGTACTTC. The full variable domain, rest sourced from reference TRBV29-1 and TRBJ2-5, is SAVISQKPSRDICQRGTSLTIQCQVDSQVTMMFWYRQQPGQSLTLIATANQGSEATYESGFVIDKFPISRPNLTFSTLTVSNMSPEDSSIYLCSVNDYEGTQYFGPGTRLLVL.

The chain carries TRBV9 and TRBJ2-2; unclear D gene. This CDR3 region has 16 residues. V lost 0 bases, J lost 0 bases, and 9 bases lay in between. Germline CDR1 SGDLS, CDR2 YYNGEE. The CDR3 here is CASSVAGFANTGELFF. The DNA of the CDR3 is TGTGCCAGCAGCGTAGCGGGTTTCGCGAACACCGGGGAGCTGTTTTTT.

The rearrangement links TRBV5-4 to TRBJ1-1; the D is unclear. Trimming removed 4 bases from V and 5 bases from J, with 18 bases in between. The germline V gene has CDR1 SGHNT and CDR2 YYREEE (reference sequence). CDR3 length: 15 amino acids. CDR3: CASSPRDGLRTEAFF. The CDR3, as DNA: TGTGCCAGCAGCCCCCGGGATGGGTTACGGACTGAAGCTTTCTTT. Combining the CDR3 with reference TRBV5-4 and TRBJ1-1 gives the whole variable domain ETGVTQSPTHLIKTRGQQVTLRCSSQSGHNTVSWYQQALGQGPQFIFQYYREEENGRGNFPPRFSGLQFPNYSSELNVNALELDDSALYLCASSPRDGLRTEAFFGQGTRLTVV.

V is TRBV18 and J is TRBJ2-7, with 10 positions matching TRBD1. The V and J ends lost 2 bases and 0 bases, in that order; junction bases with no gene match: 7. Germline CDR1 reads KGHSH; CDR2 reads LQKENI. The CDR3 has 17 amino acids. This CDR3 is CASSPGRDRGFSYEQYV. CDR3 sequence (DNA): TGTGCCAGCTCACCAGGCCGGGACAGGGGATTCTCCTACGAGCAGTACGTC.

The V gene is TRBV7-9, the J gene TRBJ1-2; 8 bases align to TRBD1. Germline trimming cut 4 bases from V and 4 bases from J; bases unmatched to any gene: 5. The CDR3 contains 14 residues. The V gene's germline CDR1 is SEHNR and CDR2 FQNEAQ (reference sequence). CDR3 bases: TGTGCCAGCAGCTCCGGACAGGGACTCTATGGCTACACCTTC. Protein: CASSSGQGLYGYTF.

This clone is a singleton in its sample. The V and J genes are TRBV20-1 and TRBJ2-1; D not certain. This CDR3 contains 14 residues. V was shortened by 3 bases and J by 2 bases, with 11 bases between the two germline ends. The germline V gene has CDR1 DFQATT and CDR2 SNEGSKA (reference sequence). CDR3 protein: CSASRYQAYNEQFF. The CDR3 DNA is TGCAGTGCTAGTAGGTACCAGGCCTACAATGAGCAGTTCTTC.

CDR3 sequence reads: CASSIGGGNTEAFF. The DNA of the CDR3 is TGTGCCAGTAGTATAGGAGGTGGAAACACTGAAGCTTTCTTT. The chain carries TRBV19 and TRBJ1-1; no reliable D call. This CDR3 is built from 14 residues. Germline V gene lookup returns CDR1 LNHDA and CDR2 SQIVND (reference sequence). V lost 1 base to trimming and J lost 2 bases, with 8 bases between them.

V usage is TRBV3-1 (or the pseudogene TRBV3-2) and J usage is TRBJ2-3; D is ambiguous. Per germline, CDR1 LGHDT and CDR2 YNNKEL (reference sequence). The CDR3 runs to 11 residues. Trimming removed 2 bases at V and 7 bases at J, with 4 bases between. The CDR3 coding sequence is TGTGCCAGCAGCCAATCGTATACGCAGTATTTT. Translating gives CASSQSYTQYF.

The rearrangement uses TRBV9 and TRBJ1-1, with 7 bases fitting TRBD1. This CDR3 region has 14 residues. The V segment lost 4 bases and the J segment 5 bases; nucleotides outside the gene matches: 8. Germline CDR1 is SGDLS and CDR2 is YYNGEE. The CDR3 coding sequence is TGTGCCAGCAGCTCATACAGGGGCGGAACTGAAGCTTTCTTT. Protein product: CASSSYRGGTEAFF.

The rearrangement uses TRBV5-5 and TRBJ1-5; 7 positions agree with TRBD1. The junction had 11 bases not matched to a gene; V was cut back by 4 bases and J by 4 bases. The CDR3 sequence is 16 residues long. Germline CDR1 reads SGHKS; CDR2 reads YYEKEE (reference sequence). For the CDR3, the DNA is TGTGCCAGCAGCGTTGCCGGGACAGTATTTAATCAGCCCCAGCATTTT. Translating gives CASSVAGTVFNQPQHF. Complete variable domain (other parts from reference TRBV5-5 and TRBJ1-5): DAGVTQSPTHLIKTRGQQVTLRCSPISGHKSVSWYQQVLGQGPQFIFQYYEKEERGRGNFPDRFSARQFPNYSSELNVNALLLGDSALYLCASSVAGTVFNQPQHFGDGTRLSIL.

The chain has TRBV11-3 and TRBJ1-3; no clear D. V was trimmed by 5 bases and J by 0 bases, leaving 11 bases between them. Germline CDR1 and CDR2: SGHNT and YENEEA. The CDR3 loop spans 15 amino acids. The CDR3 protein is CASSPGVSSGNTIYF. DNA of the CDR3: TGTGCCAGCAGCCCCGGGGTGTCCTCTGGAAACACCATATATTTT.

This chain joins TRBV3-1 (or the pseudogene TRBV3-2) and TRBJ1-1; 9 bases map to TRBD1. The germline V gene encodes CDR1 LGHDT and CDR2 YNNKEL (reference sequence). CDR3 length equals 16 residues. Unmatched junction bases numbered 8, after V lost 0 bases and J lost 6 bases. The CDR3: CASSQDRTGGYAEAFF. CDR3 nucleotide sequence: TGTGCCAGCAGCCAAGATCGAACAGGGGGCTACGCTGAAGCTTTCTTT.

This clone was counted only a few times. J is TRBJ2-5 and V is TRBV6-1, with D possibly matching TRBD1 (6 bases). V shed 2 bases and J shed 2 bases, with 15 bases lying between them. The length of the CDR3 is 16 residues. Per the germline V gene, CDR1 is MNHNS and CDR2 is SASEGT. CDR3 protein: CASSERVRGQQETQYF. CDR3 nucleotide sequence: TGTGCCAGCAGTGAACGGGTCCGGGGACAACAAGAGACCCAGTACTTC.

This clone came up once. The chain couples TRBV25-1 to TRBJ1-2; D may be TRBD1 (6 bases). Germline CDR1 reads MGHDK; CDR2 reads SYGVNS. Trimming took 7 bases from V and 8 from J, leaving 11 bases between them. This CDR3 is built from 11 residues. The CDR3 spells CASKGGRGYTF. The CDR3 region has the DNA TGTGCCAGCAAAGGGGGACGAGGCTACACCTTC.

The V gene is TRBV6-5, the J gene TRBJ2-5; a weak D match, TRBD2 (6 bases). The germline V and J ends were trimmed by 7 bases and 1 base, with 13 bases remaining between them. This CDR3 is built from 14 residues. Germline CDR1 and CDR2: MNHEY and SVGAGI. The CDR3 DNA follows: TGTGCCAGCACTTCCGTGGGGGGCCAAGAGACCCAGTACTTC. Protein: CASTSVGGQETQYF.

This chain connects TRBV30 to TRBJ2-5, with D maybe TRBD1 (5 bases). There are 13 residues in the CDR3. Trimming shortened V by 4 bases and J by 2 bases, and 11 bases separated the two germline ends. Germline V CDR1 and CDR2: GTSNPN, SVGIG (reference sequence). The CDR3: CAWTGARQETQYF. CDR3 bases: TGTGCCTGGACTGGGGCAAGGCAAGAGACCCAGTACTTC.

The chain joins TRBV29-1 to TRBJ1-1; D possibly corresponds to TRBD1 (5 bases). The V end lost 4 bases, the J end lost 1 base, and 10 bases lay between the germline ends. CDR1 is SQVTM and CDR2 is ANQGSEA in the germline V gene. This CDR3 region has 13 residues. Here the CDR3 reads CSVAIDRNTEAFF. CDR3 coding DNA: TGCAGCGTTGCCATCGACAGGAACACTGAAGCTTTCTTT.